This T cell receptor beta chain was observed in a study of blood T cell repertoires in COVID-19. Background on the study: Samples came from the United States, Italy and Spain, spanning acute and convalescent COVID-19. Sources were T cells, B-cell-depleted T cells, or PBMCs; the material itself was cDNA or gDNA.

In the original analysis: Reference gene primer amplification yielded estimated nucleated cell counts. Clones were read by immunoSEQ multiplex PCR, and TCRdb kept only the in-frame ones, dropping some. V and J calls and clone size are copied from that table; D and trimming were computed from the DNA. The sample consists of 60,000 or so clones, over 80% of them appearing once. Material for sequencing was peripheral blood. This clonotype originated in a man younger than 40 with COVID-19, enrolled during active disease.

The CDR3 DNA reads as TGTGCCAGCAGCTCGTCCGGGACAGGGGGCGACGAGCAGTACTTC. Its protein product is CASSSSGTGGDEQYF. The chain joins TRBV7-3 to TRBJ2-7, with 12 bases identical to TRBD1. The V gene end was trimmed by 4 bases and the J gene end by 5 bases; junction bases not matched to a gene: 6. The CDR3 has 15 residues. CDR1 is SGHTA, CDR2 FQGTGA, per germline.